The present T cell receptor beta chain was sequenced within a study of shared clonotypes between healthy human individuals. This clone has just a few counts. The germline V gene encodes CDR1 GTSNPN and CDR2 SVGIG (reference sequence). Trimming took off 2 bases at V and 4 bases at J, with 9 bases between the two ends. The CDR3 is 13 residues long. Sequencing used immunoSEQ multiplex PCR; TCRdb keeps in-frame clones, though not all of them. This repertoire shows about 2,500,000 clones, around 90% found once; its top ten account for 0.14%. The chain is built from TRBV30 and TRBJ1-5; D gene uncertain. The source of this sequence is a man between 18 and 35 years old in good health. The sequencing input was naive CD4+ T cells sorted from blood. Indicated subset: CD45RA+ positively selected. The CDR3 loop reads CAWSLSQNQPQHF. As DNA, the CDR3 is TGTGCCTGGAGTTTGAGCCAAAATCAGCCCCAGCATTTT.